This T cell receptor beta chain was recovered during a study of blood T cell repertoires in COVID-19 (dated by TCRdb to 2020 to 2021). For context, the study as a whole: Samples covering the acute and convalescent phases of COVID-19 were provided by collaborators in the United States, Italy and Spain. The repertoires were made available in a free public database intended to serve as a resource for research on the immune response to SARS-CoV-2. The samples were drawn from two sources: the first 160 participants of the ongoing ImmuneRACE study, and 950 to 1,500 subjects contributed by 6 global collaborators. The material from the prospective study consisted of cDNA or gDNA derived from T cells, B-cell-depleted T cells, or PBMCs. Nearly every sample came with metadata listing a de-identified subject ID, COVID-19 status, age in years and sex. Deeply sampled blood TCRbeta repertoires from subjects exposed to, actively infected with, or recovered from COVID-19 were included in the dataset. HLA class I and class II types, where available, came from metadata supplied by the sample provider rather than from assay-based typing. What the work shows at the level of the full study, not this receptor alone: Clinical and demographic metadata were provided uncurated, with the amount varying by source and participant.

Whole blood was collected in K2EDTA tubes by collaborating institutions according to the institutions' own protocols. For TCRbeta analysis, collaborator samples were shipped as frozen whole blood, as isolated PBMCs, or as DNA extracted from either sample type. TCRbeta CDR3 regions were amplified from genomic DNA by means of the immunoSEQ Assay, a bias-controlled multiplex PCR. The paper's data handling went like this. Nucleated cell counts per sample were estimated from amplification of reference gene primers within the assay. To quantify the absolute abundance of each unique TCRbeta CDR3 rearrangement, sequence reads were collapsed and filtered. Productive Simpson clonality was computed per sample as the square root of Simpson's diversity index over productive rearrangements. TCRdb took over this immuneACCESS table, retaining in-frame rearrangements with V and J assigned. Such tables are incomplete; in checked studies, under half of the missing clones stem from an unresolved V gene, and the remainder is unexplained. From that table come the V and J calls and clone size; the DNA was used to work out D and trimming. For this sample the table gives fewer than 500,000 clones, of which roughly 89% were detected only once. Clones ranked in the top ten supply 4% to 5.5% of the sample.

CDR1 and CDR2, looked up from the germline V gene (reference sequence), are MNHEY and SMNVEV. Deletion took 8 bases off V and 0 bases off J, with a span of 14 bases between the germline ends. The CDR3 runs 15 residues from the cysteine to the phenylalanine. Just the 45-base CDR3 DNA is kept, in frame starting at base 1. Details on this clone: The antigen it binds to is not known. The input lacks base qualities; no much larger clone sits a single base away.

The source material was peripheral blood. The rearrangement joined TRBV27 to TRBJ1-5; perhaps TRBD1 is the D gene, with 6 bases matching. This sequence was found in a woman aged 25 to 39 with acute or convalescent COVID-19. The CDR3 here reads CASGWTAYSNQPQHF. The DNA sequence is as follows: TGTGCCAGCGGCTGGACAGCGTATAGCAATCAGCCCCAGCATTTT.